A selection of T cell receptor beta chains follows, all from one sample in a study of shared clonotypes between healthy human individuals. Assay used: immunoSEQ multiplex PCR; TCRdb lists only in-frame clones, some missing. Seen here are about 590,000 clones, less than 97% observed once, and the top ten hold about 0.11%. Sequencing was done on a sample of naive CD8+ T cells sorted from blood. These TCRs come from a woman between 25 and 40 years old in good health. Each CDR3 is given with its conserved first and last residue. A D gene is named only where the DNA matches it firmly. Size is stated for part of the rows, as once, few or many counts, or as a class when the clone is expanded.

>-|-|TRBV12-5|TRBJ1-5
CARGRPGLSNQPQHF
TGTGCTAGGGGCCGGCCAGGGCTGAGCAATCAGCCCCAGCATTTT
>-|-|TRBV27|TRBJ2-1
CASSYGRAGSWEQFF
TGTGCCAGCAGTTATGGCAGGGCCGGGTCCTGGGAGCAGTTCTTC
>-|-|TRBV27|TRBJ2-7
CASSPRGLEQYF
TGTGCCAGCAGTCCGCGGGGTCTTGAGCAGTACTTC
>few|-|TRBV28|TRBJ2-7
CASSPDGLYEQYF
TGTGCCAGCAGCCCGGACGGCCTTTACGAGCAGTACTTC
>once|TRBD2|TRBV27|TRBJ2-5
CASSLGSGLAQETQYF
TGTGCCAGCAGTTTAGGGTCGGGACTAGCCCAAGAGACCCAGTACTTC
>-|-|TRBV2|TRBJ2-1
CASSIGGEQFF
TGTGCCAGCAGTATAGGCGGAGAGCAGTTCTTC
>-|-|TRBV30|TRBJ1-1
CAWGFTREAFF
TGTGCCTGGGGGTTTACCCGGGAAGCTTTCTTT
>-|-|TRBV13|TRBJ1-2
CASSSRVGTFEGYTF
TGTGCCAGCAGTTCCAGAGTTGGGACCTTCGAGGGCTACACCTTC
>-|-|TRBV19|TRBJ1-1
CASSPGGEAFF
TGTGCCAGTTCCCCCGGGGGCGAAGCTTTCTTT
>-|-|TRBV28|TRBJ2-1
CATNSYNEQFF
TGTGCTACCAACTCCTACAATGAGCAGTTCTTC
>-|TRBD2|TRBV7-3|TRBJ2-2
CASSLTGTSGSRHGELFF
TGTGCCAGCAGCTTAACCGGGACTAGCGGGAGTCGGCACGGGGAGCTGTTTTTT
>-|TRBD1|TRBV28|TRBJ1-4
CASSLFDRGSEKLFF
TGTGCCAGCAGTTTATTCGACAGGGGTAGTGAAAAACTGTTTTTT
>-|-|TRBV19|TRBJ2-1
CASSIFTGSSYNEQFF
TGTGCCAGTAGTATTTTCACTGGGTCCTCTTACAATGAGCAGTTCTTC
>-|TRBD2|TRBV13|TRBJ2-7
CASSSRGSGGLSSYEQYF
TGTGCCAGCAGCTCCCGGGGTAGCGGGGGCCTAAGCTCCTACGAGCAGTACTTC
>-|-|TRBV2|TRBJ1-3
CASTEWRGNTIYF
TGTGCCAGCACTGAATGGCGGGGAAACACCATATATTTT
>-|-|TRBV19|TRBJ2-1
CASSQRMDYPNEQFF
TGTGCCAGTAGTCAACGAATGGACTACCCGAATGAGCAGTTCTTC
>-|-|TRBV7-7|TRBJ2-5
CASSDRVQETQYF
TGTGCCAGCAGCGATAGGGTTCAAGAGACCCAGTACTTC
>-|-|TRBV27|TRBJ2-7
CASSQTLGVPEQYF
TGTGCCAGCAGTCAGACCCTAGGGGTCCCCGAGCAGTACTTC
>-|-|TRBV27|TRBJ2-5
CASSRGGTQYF
TGTGCCAGCAGTCGAGGGGGGACCCAGTACTTC
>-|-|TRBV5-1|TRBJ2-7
CASSLVPPNEQYF
TGCGCCAGCAGCTTGGTTCCGCCCAACGAGCAGTACTTC
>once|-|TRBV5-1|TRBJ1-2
CASSLEGLNSLHYGYTF
TGCGCCAGCAGCTTGGAGGGACTGAATTCCTTGCACTATGGCTACACCTTC
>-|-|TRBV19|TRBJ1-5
CASSPLRRWSRSGDRDSNQPQHF
TGTGCCAGTAGTCCCCTTCGTCGCTGGAGTAGGTCAGGGGACCGGGATAGCAATCAGCCCCAGCATTTT
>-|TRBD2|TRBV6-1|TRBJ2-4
CASSEPPLPWTSVENIQYF
TGTGCCAGCAGTGAACCGCCTTTGCCCTGGACTAGCGTTGAAAACATTCAGTACTTC
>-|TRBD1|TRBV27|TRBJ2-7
CASSLSAGTGSYEQYF
TGTGCCAGCAGTTTATCAGCCGGGACAGGGTCATACGAGCAGTACTTC
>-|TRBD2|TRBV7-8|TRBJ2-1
CASSSPEFLAGEADEQFF
TGTGCCAGCAGCTCACCTGAATTCCTAGCGGGAGAGGCCGATGAGCAGTTCTTC
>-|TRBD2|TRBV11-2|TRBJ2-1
CASSLAGGIYNEQFF
TGTGCCAGCAGCTTAGCGGGAGGAATTTACAATGAGCAGTTCTTC
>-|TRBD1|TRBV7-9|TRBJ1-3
CASSGGQGSGNTIYF
TGTGCCAGCAGCGGTGGACAGGGCTCTGGAAACACCATATATTTT
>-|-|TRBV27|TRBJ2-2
CASSLATTGELFF
TGTGCCAGCAGTTTAGCCACTACCGGGGAGCTGTTTTTT
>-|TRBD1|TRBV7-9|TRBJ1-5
CASSRDRGQPQHF
TGTGCCAGCAGCCGGGACAGGGGGCAGCCCCAGCATTTT
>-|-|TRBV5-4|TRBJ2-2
CASSLYSGELFF
TGTGCCAGCAGCTTGTACTCCGGGGAGCTGTTTTTT
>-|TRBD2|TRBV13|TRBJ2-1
CASSLGTSGRAGEQFF
TGTGCCAGCAGCTTAGGGACTAGCGGGAGGGCCGGTGAGCAGTTCTTC
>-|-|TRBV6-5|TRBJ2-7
CASSYSAGNYEQYF
TGTGCCAGCAGTTACTCGGCAGGGAACTACGAGCAGTACTTC
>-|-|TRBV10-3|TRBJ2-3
CAISTETDTQYF
TGTGCCATCAGCACAGAGACAGATACGCAGTATTTT
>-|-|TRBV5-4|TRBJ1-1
CASSSYLTEAFF
TGTGCCAGCAGCTCCTACCTTACTGAAGCTTTCTTT
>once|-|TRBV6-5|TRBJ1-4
CASSYSGGTNEKLFF
TGTGCCAGCAGTTACTCGGGGGGGACTAATGAAAAACTGTTTTTT
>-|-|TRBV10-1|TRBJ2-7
CASTKSRDTPYEQYF
TGCGCCAGCACCAAAAGCCGGGACACCCCCTACGAGCAGTACTTC
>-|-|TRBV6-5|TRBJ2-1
CASSYSKYSWEQFF
TGTGCCAGCAGTTACTCGAAATATTCCTGGGAGCAGTTCTTC